The clone carrying this TCR beta chain was seen repeatedly, ten times or more. This sample is drawn from a study of identical twins. TCRdb re-called the 5' RACE reads through MiXCR, storing one row per CDR3 protein. The data hold around 670,000 distinct CDR3 sequences, with approximately 6.1% observed a single time. This TCR was recovered from a man aged 18 to 29 in good health. Sequencing was done on a sample of naive T cells sorted from blood.

As DNA, the CDR3 is TGTGCCAGCAGCCCTCCGACAGGGTACTCCTACAATGAGCAGTTCTTC. Its translation is CASSPPTGYSYNEQFF. J is TRBJ2-1 and V is TRBV27, with 7 bases lining up with TRBD1. The CDR3 spans 16 residues. Germline V CDR1 and CDR2: MNHEY, SMNVEV (reference sequence). V lost 6 bases, J lost 0 bases, and 8 bases stayed unmatched.